This TCR beta chain was profiled in a study of T cells in Graves' hyperthyroidism and ophthalmopathy. The study based diagnoses on clinical symptoms, serum thyroxine and TRAb, thyroid ultrasound and orbital computed tomography. PBMCs were obtained from over 8.5 ml fresh peripheral blood. This CDR3 is 16 amino acids long. Trimming cost V 2 bases and J 2 bases; bases outside gene matches: 8. CDR1 is SGHVS, CDR2 FQNEAQ, per germline. Authors of the study amplified TCR beta CDR3 regions from RNA transcripts. The HTBI primer set was used in a first-round RT-PCR of the TCR CDR3. TCRdb called the multiplex PCR reads again in MiXCR, with one record for every CDR3 protein. The sample comprises 250,000 to 300,000 distinct CDR3 sequences, roughly 15% of which are singletons, and around 8% rests with the top ten. This clonotype has a count of ten or more.

V usage is TRBV7-8 and J usage is TRBJ2-7; 8 positions agree with TRBD2. What was sequenced was blood. This TCR derives from a middle-aged woman with Graves' hyperthyroidism. In nucleotides, the CDR3 is TGTGCCAGCAGCTTATTGCTAGCGGGTAGCCCCTACGAGCAGTACTTC. This sequence encodes CASSLLLAGSPYEQYF.